The text below deals with one T cell receptor beta chain. This sample is part of a study of graft-versus-host responses after intestinal transplantation. The data were produced by immunoSEQ multiplex PCR, yet TCRdb's version contains in-frame clones alone and is incomplete. This sample carries 9,500 to 10,000 clones, 29% of them seen once, and the ten largest clones take around 6.2%. V lost 2 bases and J lost 2, with 16 bases in between. This CDR3 has 17 amino acids. Germline CDR1 and CDR2: LNHDA and SQIVND (reference sequence). The authors plated approximately 200,000 CFSE-labeled responder cells with approximately 200,000 irradiated, violet-dye-labeled stimulator cells. The reaction was completed, and proliferating CFSE-low CD3+CD4+ and CD3+CD8+ responders were then sorted.

The sequence derives from a human patient who received an intestinal transplant. The sequences come from alloreactive CD8+ T cells from a mixed lymphocyte reaction culture, collected before intestinal transplant. Subset specified: CFSE-low proliferating T cells sorted from roughly six-day pre-transplant mixed lymphocyte reaction (GvH or HvG direction). The J gene is TRBJ1-5, the V gene TRBV19; D is unclear. The CDR3 bases are TGTGCCAGTAGTATAAGATGGGGAGTCTGGGGCAATCAGCCCCAGCATTTT. Its protein is CASSIRWGVWGNQPQHF.